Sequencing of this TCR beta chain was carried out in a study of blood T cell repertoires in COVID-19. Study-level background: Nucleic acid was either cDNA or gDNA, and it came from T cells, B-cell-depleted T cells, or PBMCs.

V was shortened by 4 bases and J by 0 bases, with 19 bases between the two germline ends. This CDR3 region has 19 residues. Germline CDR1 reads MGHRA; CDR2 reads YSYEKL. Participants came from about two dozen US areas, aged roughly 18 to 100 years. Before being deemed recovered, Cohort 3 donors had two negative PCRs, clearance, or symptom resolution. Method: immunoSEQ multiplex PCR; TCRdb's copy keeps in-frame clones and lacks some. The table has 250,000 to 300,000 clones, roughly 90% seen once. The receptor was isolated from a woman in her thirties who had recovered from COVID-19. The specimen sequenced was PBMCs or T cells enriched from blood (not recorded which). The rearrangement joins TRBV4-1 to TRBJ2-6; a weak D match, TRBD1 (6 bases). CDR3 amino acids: CASSPETGNPVSGANVLTF. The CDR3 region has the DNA TGCGCCAGCAGCCCCGAAACAGGGAACCCAGTCTCTGGGGCCAACGTCCTGACTTTC.